This TCR beta chain appears in the sequencing data of a study of tumour-infiltrating T cells in Burkitt lymphoma (dated by TCRdb to about 2020). About the full investigation: The Burkitt lymphoma cohort comprised 80 or so patients and spanned all epidemiological subtypes of the disease. When TCR repertoire data were correlated with clinical outcome, productive clonality turned out to predict both overall and progression-free survival, independent of established prognosticators, age at diagnosis among them.

The CDR3 runs 14 residues from the cysteine to the phenylalanine. Only the CDR3 region is kept as DNA, spanning 42 bases read in frame from base 1. CDR1 and CDR2, looked up from the germline V gene (reference sequence), are SEHNR and FQNEAQ. Cut back by 2 bases and 2 bases, the V and J ends lie 9 bases apart. The investigation overall reported the following: Numerous Burkitt lymphoma patients were found to share several public clonotypes, a finding suggesting shared tumour neoantigen selection that is absent from diffuse large B-cell lymphoma.

To prepare the library, the immunoSEQ multiplex PCR assay was applied. TCRdb took this table from immuneACCESS and kept in-frame rearrangements with V and J called. Such tables lack part of the clones; where checked against another copy, unresolved V genes explain under half of the gap, and the rest is unexplained. The sample contains about 6,600 clones, roughly 84% of them found a single time. The ten largest clonotypes hold about 10% of the sample. In the case of this clone: The antigen this receptor binds is unknown. No per-base quality is available; no much larger clone lies one base away. The sample holds other DNA sequences that translate to the same CDR3.

Sequencing was performed on tumor tissue. In this chain, TRBV7-9 is recombined with TRBJ2-5, with no confident D gene call. This TCR came from a human donor with Burkitt lymphoma. The DNA is TGTGCCAGCAGCTTACGGACCGATCAAGAGACCCAGTACTTC. It specifies CASSLRTDQETQYF.